Below are 5 T cell receptor beta chains sequenced from a single sample in a study of CD8+ T cells in alopecia areata. RNA was extracted and reverse transcribed into cDNA as the sequencing template. The repertoire was sequenced with immunoSEQ multiplex PCR; TCRdb's copy has only in-frame clones and lacks some. The sample lists about 94,000 clones; about two thirds were seen once. Treatment here: oral pan-JAK inhibitor, 5-10 mg twice daily. Material: CD8+ T cells sorted from blood, obtained at approximately week 45, from a patient treated with tofacitinib. Receptor source: a human donor with alopecia areata.

The gene calls are TRBV7-3 and TRBJ2-2; D gene unclear. V was pared by 5 bases and J by 1 base, with 14 bases between. The CDR3 covers 16 residues. The germline gives CDR1 SGHTA, CDR2 FQGTGA. The CDR3 reads CASSPFPEMNTGELFF. In DNA form, the CDR3 reads TGTGCCAGCAGCCCATTCCCTGAAATGAACACCGGGGAGCTGTTTTTT.

The chain recombines TRBV6-6 with TRBJ2-2, with D possibly matching TRBD2 (5 bases). Germline lookup yields CDR1 MNHNY and CDR2 SVGAGI (reference sequence). The CDR3 length is 15 residues. Between the trimmed V and J ends, which lost 2 bases and 2 bases, there was a span of 9 bases. The CDR3 DNA sequence: TGTGCCAGCAGTTACAGAGAGGGTAACACCGGGGAGCTGTTTTTT. This codes for CASSYREGNTGELFF.

This chain uses TRBV5-6 with TRBJ1-2; D gene uncertain. The V gene's germline CDR1 is SGHDT and CDR2 YYEEEE. The CDR3 is 12 residues long. The V end was cut by 3 bases, the J end by 8 bases, with 11 bases between. CDR3 protein: CASSSASSGYTF. In DNA form, the CDR3 reads TGTGCCAGCAGCTCGGCCTCGAGCGGCTACACCTTC.

A few counts support this clone. The CDR3 reads CSALPRDLGWAFTEAFF. CDR3 nucleotide sequence: TGCAGCGCCCTACCCCGGGACTTAGGATGGGCTTTCACTGAAGCTTTCTTT. V is TRBV29-1 and J is TRBJ1-1; possible D gene TRBD1, 5 bases. V was shortened by 7 bases and J by 4 bases, with 28 bases between the two germline ends. Germline V gene lookup returns CDR1 SQVTM and CDR2 ANQGSEA. The CDR3 is made up of 17 amino acids.

V usage is TRBV30 and J usage is TRBJ1-1; D uncertain. Germline CDR1 reads GTSNPN; CDR2 reads SVGIG (reference sequence). CDR3 length: 19 residues. V lost 4 bases and J 3 bases, leaving 30 bases between the germline ends. CDR3 loop: CAWNNPNSETGIRYTEAFF. In DNA form, the CDR3 reads TGTGCCTGGAACAACCCGAACTCGGAGACCGGTATACGATACACTGAAGCTTTCTTT.